This TCR beta chain originates from a study of blood T cell repertoires in COVID-19. The germline gives CDR1 LGHNA, CDR2 YNFKEQ. Losses at the gene ends were 4 bases for V and 0 bases for J; bases not matched to a gene: 4. The CDR3 is made up of 15 amino acids. Produced via immunoSEQ multiplex PCR; TCRdb's table is partial and in-frame only. The sample includes under 250,000 clones, approximately 81% of them seen just once. The sequence derives from a woman aged 60 to 75 who had recovered from COVID-19. The sample comprised peripheral blood. The chain couples TRBV4-2 to TRBJ1-1; 8 bases are shared with TRBD1. CDR3 DNA sequence: TGTGCCAGCAGCCCTCAGGGGGCGATGAACACTGAAGCTTTCTTT. Its protein product is CASSPQGAMNTEAFF.